The 9 T cell receptor beta chains below all came from one sample that was sequenced in a study of type 1 regulatory T cells (dated by TCRdb to about 2021). The sequencer listed for this sample is Illumina MiSeq. TCRdb applied fastp at Q25 and MiXCR to the public reads, then kept only in-frame beta chains. Each entry merges the rows of one CDR3 protein and shows their most common DNA and genes. Across this sample there are about 68,000 distinct CDR3 sequences, with roughly three fifths seen only once. The ten largest make up 7% to 9.5% of the sample. Their cognate antigens are unknown. Sequenced input: cultured T cells, either the whole culture or a sorted T cell fraction (not recorded which). The label giving this sample's cell subset or site can be read as: Tr1-enriched cell product generated in vitro against host alloantigens. These receptors all stem from a human donor in good health.

The CDR3 is CASHRDSDSGNTIYF. As DNA, the CDR3 is TGTGCCAGCCACCGGGACTCCGACTCTGGAAACACCATATATTTT. The gene calls are TRBV18 and TRBJ1-3; D is perhaps TRBD1 (5 bases). Trimming took 8 bases from V and 0 from J, leaving 14 bases between them. CDR3 size: 15 residues. The germline V gene encodes CDR1 KGHSH and CDR2 LQKENI.

The sample holds one count of this clonotype. The V call is TRBV7-2, the J call TRBJ2-1; 11 bases line up with TRBD1. The CDR3 runs to 16 residues. J gave up 6 bases and V 4 bases, and 8 bases lay outside the gene matches. Germline lookup yields CDR1 SGHTA and CDR2 FQGNSA. The CDR3 DNA sequence: TGTGCCAGCAGCTACTCGGGGACAGGGGGGTTCAATGAGCAGTTCTTC. Protein sequence: CASSYSGTGGFNEQFF.

The V call is TRBV11-2, the J call TRBJ2-3; no definite D call. Germline V gives CDR1 SGHAT, CDR2 FQNNGV. CDR3 length equals 14 residues. With 1 base removed from V and 0 bases from J, the gap between germline ends came to 5 bases. The CDR3 DNA reads as TGTGCCAGCAGCTTAGGTGGTAGCACAGATACGCAGTATTTT. Its protein product is CASSLGGSTDTQYF.

This clonotype was counted a single time. The chain uses TRBV7-8 and TRBJ2-1; 11 nucleotides agree with TRBD2. Trimming at V came to 0 bases and at J to 0 bases, leaving 1 base not matched to a gene. This CDR3 comprises 17 residues. Germline-derived CDR1 and CDR2 are SGHVS and FQNEAQ. The CDR3 here is CASSLASGRGSYNEQFF. CDR3 coding DNA: TGTGCCAGCAGCTTAGCTAGCGGGAGGGGCTCCTACAATGAGCAGTTCTTC.

This sequence joins TRBV11-2 and TRBJ2-2; 7 nucleotides agree with TRBD1. Germline trimming cut 6 bases from V and 7 bases from J; bases unmatched to any gene: 8. The germline V gene encodes CDR1 SGHAT and CDR2 FQNNGV. This CDR3 spans 14 amino acids. The chain's CDR3 is CASSPTGVGGELFF. Here the CDR3 DNA reads TGTGCCAGCAGTCCTACAGGGGTAGGCGGGGAGCTGTTTTTT.

The chain couples TRBV2 to TRBJ1-3, with D unresolved. The V and J ends lost 2 bases and 3 bases respectively, with 8 bases between them. Germline loops: CDR1 SNHLY, CDR2 FYNNEI. CDR3 length: 14 amino acids. The DNA of the CDR3 is TGTGCCAGCAGTGAATCGGGGTATGGAAACACCATATATTTT. Its protein is CASSESGYGNTIYF.

This chain connects TRBV20-1 to TRBJ2-7; TRBD2 matches 9 bases. The CDR3 is 17 residues long. Germline CDR1 DFQATT, CDR2 SNEGSKA (reference sequence). Losses at the gene ends were 0 bases for V and 1 base for J; bases not matched to a gene: 10. The CDR3 DNA follows: TGCAGTGCTAGAGAATACGGGGGCGGGAGGGCGTCCTACGAGCAGTACTTC. Translation gives CSAREYGGGRASYEQYF.

The V call is TRBV30, the J call TRBJ2-1, with a tentative D call TRBD1 (6 bases). The CDR3 runs to 14 residues. V dropped 4 bases and J dropped 6 bases, with 16 bases sitting between them. Germline CDR1 reads GTSNPN; CDR2 reads SVGIG (reference sequence). CDR3 sequence (DNA): TGTGCCTGGATTGGGGGCCGTTGGGGCAATGAGCAGTTCTTC. Protein: CAWIGGRWGNEQFF.

This clonotype has just one count. The V gene is TRBV5-5, the J gene TRBJ2-2; no definite D call. CDR1 SGHKS and CDR2 YYEKEE come from the germline V gene (reference sequence). The V and J ends lost 7 bases and 5 bases respectively, with 12 bases between them. CDR3 size: 13 residues. CDR3 sequence reads: CASAGPRTGELFF. DNA of the CDR3: TGTGCCAGCGCTGGACCGCGGACCGGGGAGCTGTTTTTT.